These 14 T cell receptor beta chains were all obtained from the same sample, sequenced in a study of T cells in Graves' hyperthyroidism and ophthalmopathy. The investigators amplified TCR beta CDR3 regions from RNA transcripts. The TCR CDR3 first-round RT-PCR relied on the HTBI primer set. TCRdb fed the multiplex PCR reads into MiXCR, producing one record per CDR3 protein. Of hundreds of thousands of distinct CDR3 sequences in the sample, nearly 15% were seen once. The sequenced material came from blood. These receptors were obtained from a woman in her sixties or seventies with Graves' ophthalmopathy.

The V call is TRBV6-1, the J call TRBJ2-7; 9 bases match TRBD1. The CDR3 consists of 15 residues. V was clipped by 5 bases and J by 5 bases; unmatched bases: 10. CDR1 is MNHNS, CDR2 SASEGT, per germline. The CDR3 region has the DNA TGTGCCAGCAGTAATCCCGGGACAGGGTCCGACGAGCAGTACTTC. This sequence encodes CASSNPGTGSDEQYF.

The V and J genes are TRBV25-1 and TRBJ1-1; D not resolved. V dropped 1 base and J dropped 1 base, with 4 bases sitting between them. Germline V gene lookup returns CDR1 MGHDK and CDR2 SYGVNS. The CDR3 totals 13 residues. The CDR3 sequence: CASSELENTEAFF. The DNA for the CDR3 is TGTGCCAGCAGTGAATTAGAGAACACTGAAGCTTTCTTT.

This clonotype was found many times. CDR3 amino acids: CASRGDSNYGYTF. CDR3 sequence (DNA): TGTGCCAGCAGGGGGGACAGTAACTATGGCTACACCTTC. The chain couples TRBV2 to TRBJ1-2, with 7 bases that match TRBD1. V trimming: 6 bases; J trimming: 1 base; junction bases outside the gene matches: 2. Germline CDR1 is SNHLY and CDR2 is FYNNEI. This CDR3 contains 13 residues.

Ten or more counts support this clonotype. Here the CDR3 reads CASSTRQGVSNQPQHF. In DNA form, the CDR3 reads TGTGCCAGCAGTACCCGGCAGGGGGTTAGCAATCAGCCCCAGCATTTT. The V and J genes are TRBV12-3 or TRBV12-4 and TRBJ1-5; TRBD1 matches at 7 bases. The CDR3 consists of 16 residues. Trimming at V came to 5 bases and at J to 0 bases, leaving 7 bases not matched to a gene.

This clonotype was found a few times. The CDR3 DNA is TGTGCCATCAGTGAACAGAGCAATCAGCCCCAGCATTTT. Amino acids: CAISEQSNQPQHF. The chain recombines TRBV10-3 with TRBJ1-5; D unresolved. Trimming removed 3 bases at V and 1 base at J, with 4 bases between. CDR1 is ENHRY and CDR2 is SYGVKD in the germline V gene. The CDR3 is 13 residues long.

This clonotype has just a few counts. The rearrangement joins TRBV20-1 to TRBJ1-2; tentatively, D is TRBD1 (6 bases). The CDR3 sequence is 12 residues long. V dropped 4 bases and J dropped 7 bases, with 13 bases sitting between them. Germline V CDR1 and CDR2: DFQATT, SNEGSKA (reference sequence). CDR3 amino acids: CSATPEGGGYTF. The DNA for the CDR3 is TGCAGTGCTACCCCGGAAGGGGGTGGCTACACCTTC.

This clonotype was recorded at least ten times. The chain has TRBV12-3 or TRBV12-4 and TRBJ2-6; D might be TRBD1 (5 bases). The CDR3 extends over 15 amino acids. V shed 6 bases and J shed 1 base, with 10 bases lying between them. The CDR3 here is CASRNTGSGANVLTF. The DNA of the CDR3 is TGTGCCAGCAGGAATACAGGATCTGGGGCCAACGTCCTGACTTTC.

This clonotype has more than one count but fewer than ten. The chain couples TRBV11-1 to TRBJ2-1; 10 positions match TRBD2. Germline V lookup: CDR1 SGHAT, CDR2 FQDESV (reference sequence). The CDR3 runs 17 residues. With V trimmed by 2 bases and J by 6 bases, 10 bases remained unmatched. As DNA, the CDR3 is TGTGCCAGCAGCTTAAGCGGGGGGGCTTGGTCTGGCAATGAGCAGTTCTTC. Translation gives CASSLSGGAWSGNEQFF.

The rearrangement links TRBV7-8 to TRBJ2-6; D gene uncertain. The CDR3 totals 17 residues. Trimming shortened V by 5 bases and J by 4 bases, and 18 bases separated the two germline ends. Germline CDR1 is SGHVS and CDR2 is FQNEAQ. The CDR3 reads CASSTMYSSEGANVLTF. CDR3 nucleotides: TGTGCCAGCAGCACTATGTACTCCTCTGAAGGGGCCAACGTCCTGACTTTC.

Only a few counts were recorded for this clonotype. This chain links TRBV28 with TRBJ2-1; maybe TRBD2 (5 bases). The CDR3 covers 15 residues. The germline V gene has CDR1 MDHEN and CDR2 SYDVKM. V lost 8 bases to trimming and J lost 3 bases, with 17 bases between them. The CDR3 here is CASLPGGSVYNEQFF. The CDR3 DNA is TGTGCCAGCCTCCCTGGTGGTAGCGTCTACAATGAGCAGTTCTTC. The entire variable domain, with the rest obtained from reference TRBV28 and TRBJ2-1, is as follows: DVKVTQSSRYLVKRTGEKVFLECVQDMDHENMFWYRQDPGLGLRLIYFSYDVKMKEKGDIPEGYSVSREKKERFSLILESASTNQTSMYLCASLPGGSVYNEQFFGPGTRLTVL.

The chain combines TRBV28 with TRBJ1-1; D not resolved. Per the germline V gene, CDR1 is MDHEN and CDR2 is SYDVKM. Trimming stripped 4 bases from V and 1 base from J, with 13 bases between. The CDR3 loop spans 15 amino acids. Written as DNA, the CDR3 is TGTGCCAGCAGTTCTCGGGCCGTGGGGAACACTGAAGCTTTCTTT. Amino acids: CASSSRAVGNTEAFF.

This clonotype occurred many times. The V call is TRBV2, the J call TRBJ2-2; D not certain. CDR1 SNHLY and CDR2 FYNNEI come from the germline V gene. V lost 4 bases and J 2 bases, leaving 8 bases between the germline ends. This CDR3 comprises 14 residues. CDR3 protein: CASSGTYNTGELFF. In DNA form, the CDR3 reads TGTGCCAGCAGTGGTACCTATAACACCGGGGAGCTGTTTTTT.

The chain combines TRBV28 with TRBJ2-2; 13 nucleotides align to TRBD2. This CDR3 region has 15 residues. V trimming: 6 bases; J trimming: 6 bases; junction bases outside the gene matches: 4. CDR1 MDHEN and CDR2 SYDVKM come from the germline V gene. CDR3 loop: CASRPGLAGPGELFF. CDR3 nucleotide sequence: TGTGCCAGCAGACCGGGACTAGCGGGACCCGGGGAGCTGTTTTTT.

This chain joins TRBV3-1 and TRBJ1-1; 8 bases align to TRBD2. The J call may be in error: the DNA end matches TRBJ2-2 better. Germline CDR1 LGHDT, CDR2 YNNKEL (reference sequence). This CDR3 has 18 amino acids. CDR3 in DNA: TGTGCCAGCAGCCCCTTTCCCCTGGCTAGCGGGTACACCAGGAAGCTGTTTTTT. It is translated as CASSPFPLASGYTRKLFF.